What follows are 31 T cell receptor beta chains derived from one specimen sequenced in a study of blood T cell repertoires in COVID-19. Repertoires were generated with immunoSEQ multiplex PCR, while TCRdb's copy carries only in-frame clones and drops some. The sample includes a few hundred thousand clones, around 88% of them seen just once. The sample was peripheral blood. The receptors originated from a woman between 25 and 40 years old with COVID-19, enrolled during active disease.

The chain links TRBV6-5 to TRBJ2-3, with D possibly being TRBD2 (7 bases). Germline V gene lookup returns CDR1 MNHEY and CDR2 SVGAGI. Trimming took 7 bases from V and 0 from J, leaving 14 bases between them. The CDR3 consists of 15 residues. CDR3 sequence: CASKPRGASTDTQYF. The CDR3, as DNA: TGTGCCAGCAAACCACGGGGGGCTAGCACAGATACGCAGTATTTT.

The V and J genes are TRBV30 and TRBJ2-1; D unclear. CDR1 and CDR2 from the germline V gene are GTSNPN and SVGIG (reference sequence). V gave up 1 base and J gave up 4 bases, with 5 bases separating them. The CDR3 has 12 residues. As DNA, the CDR3 is TGTGCCTGGAGTGGCAGGTACAATGAGCAGTTCTTC. The encoded protein is CAWSGRYNEQFF.

For the CDR3, the DNA is TGTGCCAGCAGTTTTGCGGGGGGGACCGATACGCAGTATTTT. The encoded protein is CASSFAGGTDTQYF. The rearrangement uses TRBV6-2 or TRBV6-3 and TRBJ2-3, with 9 bases fitting TRBD2. Losses at the gene ends were 4 bases for V and 6 bases for J; bases not matched to a gene: 5. This CDR3 has 14 residues. Germline CDR1 reads MNHEY; CDR2 reads SVGEGT.

This clone has a single count. This rearrangement joins TRBV7-8 to TRBJ2-1; TRBD2 matches 7 bases. This CDR3 region has 16 residues. Per the germline V gene, CDR1 is SGHVS and CDR2 is FQNEAQ. Unmatched junction bases numbered 9, after V lost 5 bases and J lost 2 bases. The CDR3 nucleotides read TGTGCCAGCAGCCCCACGCGGCTAGCGGCCTACAATGAGCAGTTCTTC. As protein: CASSPTRLAAYNEQFF.

The chain is built from TRBV9 and TRBJ2-1, with 7 bases fitting TRBD2. V shed 4 bases and J 5 bases; nucleotides not matched to a gene: 15. CDR1 SGDLS and CDR2 YYNGEE come from the germline V gene. The CDR3 contains 17 residues. The CDR3 reads CASSPRGGVPPNNEQFF. The DNA for the CDR3 is TGTGCCAGCAGCCCCCGGGGAGGGGTGCCCCCTAACAATGAGCAGTTCTTC.

The chain combines TRBV7-2 with TRBJ2-3, with 11 bases that match TRBD2. The CDR3 is made up of 15 amino acids. CDR1 and CDR2 from the germline V gene are SGHTA and FQGNSA. V was clipped by 5 bases and J by 9 bases; unmatched bases: 10. CDR3 coding DNA: TGTGCCAGCAGCCAGAAGGCTCTAGCGGGAGGCACGCAGTATTTT. Translation: CASSQKALAGGTQYF.

CDR3 in amino acids: CASQQGPASNQPQHF. CDR3 DNA: TGTGCCAGCCAACAGGGGCCGGCAAGCAATCAGCCCCAGCATTTT. V usage is TRBV6-5 and J usage is TRBJ1-5, with 7 nucleotides matching TRBD1. CDR3 size: 15 residues. Germline values: CDR1 MNHEY, CDR2 SVGAGI. Trimming took 8 bases from V and 1 from J; bases not matched to a gene: 8.

The chain combines TRBV28 with TRBJ1-6, with 7 bases identical to TRBD1. The CDR3 has 15 amino acids. J gave up 7 bases and V 6 bases, and 9 bases lay outside the gene matches. Looked up from germline, CDR1 is MDHEN and CDR2 is SYDVKM. CDR3 amino acids: CASRYFRDRNSPLHF. The DNA for the CDR3 is TGTGCCAGCAGATACTTCCGGGACAGAAATTCACCCCTCCACTTT.

The chain joins TRBV7-2 to TRBJ2-3; possible D gene TRBD1, 5 bases. V shed 0 bases and J shed 4 bases, with 8 bases lying between them. This CDR3 spans 14 amino acids. Germline CDR1 is SGHTA and CDR2 is FQGNSA. CDR3 nucleotide sequence: TGTGCCAGCAGCTTAGCGGGCAGGGCAGATACGCAGTATTTT. Encoded protein: CASSLAGRADTQYF.

Comment on this clone: Within the sample, other DNA sequences also encode this same CDR3. The CDR3 protein is CASSLGQNQPQHF. CDR3 sequence (DNA): TGTGCCAGCAGCTTGGGACAGAATCAGCCCCAGCATTTT. The rearrangement uses TRBV12-3 or TRBV12-4 and TRBJ1-5, with 7 positions matching TRBD1. The CDR3 length is 13 residues. Trimming cost V 6 bases and J 4 bases; bases outside gene matches: 3.

V and J are TRBV27 and TRBJ1-1; no clear D gene. CDR3 size: 15 residues. V dropped 4 bases and J dropped 4 bases, with 16 bases sitting between them. Germline V lookup: CDR1 MNHEY, CDR2 SMNVEV (reference sequence). The CDR3 region is CASSSDREVSTEAFF. CDR3 sequence (DNA): TGTGCCAGCAGTTCAGATAGGGAGGTAAGCACTGAAGCTTTCTTT.

This clone was picked up one time. The rearrangement links TRBV24-1 to TRBJ2-2; possible D gene TRBD1, 5 bases. V dropped 0 bases and J dropped 2 bases, with 9 bases sitting between them. The CDR3 runs to 16 residues. Germline CDR1 KGHDR, CDR2 SFDVKD. CDR3 nucleotides: TGTGCCACCAGTGATTTGAGACAGAAAAACACCGGGGAGCTGTTTTTT. It specifies CATSDLRQKNTGELFF.

CDR3: CASSSTGGLGETQYF. In nucleotides, the CDR3 is TGTGCCAGCAGTTCAACGGGGGGATTGGGAGAGACCCAGTACTTC. The chain employs TRBV6-2 or TRBV6-3 and TRBJ2-5; 7 bases fit TRBD2. Trimming took 4 bases from V and 4 from J; bases not matched to a gene: 9. Per germline, CDR1 MNHEY and CDR2 SVGEGT. This CDR3 region has 15 residues.

The gene calls are TRBV6-5 and TRBJ2-7; tentatively, D is TRBD1 (5 bases). Trimming pared 0 bases from V and 6 bases from J, leaving 15 bases between. CDR3 length: 15 residues. The germline V gene has CDR1 MNHEY and CDR2 SVGAGI. CDR3 nucleotides: TGTGCCAGCAGTTACTCGGTTCAGGGTGCCGTCGAGCAGTACTTC. Residues: CASSYSVQGAVEQYF.

The chain has TRBV30 and TRBJ1-5, with 7 bases aligning to TRBD1. From germline, CDR1 is GTSNPN and CDR2 SVGIG (reference sequence). The CDR3 covers 18 residues. J gave up 2 bases and V 1 base, and 14 bases lay outside the gene matches. The CDR3 sequence is CAWSETGRSNSRNQPQHF. DNA for the CDR3: TGTGCCTGGAGTGAGACAGGGAGGAGCAATTCTCGCAATCAGCCCCAGCATTTT.

The chain uses TRBV29-1 and TRBJ1-1; TRBD1 matches 8 bases. The V gene end was trimmed by 4 bases and the J gene end by 0 bases; junction bases not matched to a gene: 13. This CDR3 has 17 amino acids. Germline V gives CDR1 SQVTM, CDR2 ANQGSEA. This CDR3 reads CSVATRGRGVMNTEAFF. The CDR3, as DNA: TGCAGCGTTGCAACCAGGGGGCGCGGGGTAATGAACACTGAAGCTTTCTTT.

This chain links TRBV7-9 with TRBJ1-1; TRBD1 agrees at 7 bases. Germline-derived CDR1 and CDR2 are SEHNR and FQNEAQ (reference sequence). Trimming at V came to 6 bases and at J to 2 bases, leaving 15 bases not matched to a gene. The CDR3 length is 17 residues. Here the CDR3 reads CASSSNRGQHRNTEAFF. CDR3 DNA: TGTGCCAGCAGTTCGAACAGGGGACAGCATAGAAACACTGAAGCTTTCTTT.

The gene calls are TRBV11-2 and TRBJ2-7; 10 positions match TRBD2. The CDR3 has 16 residues. Germline V gene sequence: CDR1 SGHAT, CDR2 FQNNGV. Trimming at V came to 6 bases and at J to 5 bases, leaving 13 bases not matched to a gene. CDR3 nucleotides: TGTGCCAGCAGGACCAGATCCAGCGGGAGGGAGAACGAGCAGTACGTC. This encodes CASRTRSSGRENEQYV.

The chain has TRBV28 and TRBJ1-5; D gene uncertain. The ends were cut back, 6 bases at V and 3 bases at J, with 9 bases in the middle. Germline-derived CDR1 and CDR2 are MDHEN and SYDVKM. The CDR3 totals 13 residues. CDR3 amino acids: CASRRVANQPQHF. The CDR3 DNA is TGTGCCAGCAGGAGGGTTGCCAATCAGCCCCAGCATTTT.

V gene TRBV19 combines with J gene TRBJ2-3, with 7 bases identical to TRBD1. Germline lookup yields CDR1 LNHDA and CDR2 SQIVND (reference sequence). Trimming at V came to 4 bases and at J to 7 bases, leaving 8 bases not matched to a gene. The CDR3 totals 14 residues. This chain's CDR3 is CASSSDRDPNTQYF. CDR3 in DNA: TGTGCCAGTAGTAGTGACAGGGACCCTAATACGCAGTATTTT.

The chain combines TRBV9 with TRBJ2-1, with 8 bases fitting TRBD2. Germline V lookup: CDR1 SGDLS, CDR2 YYNGEE. The trim removed 5 bases at V and 2 bases at J, leaving 9 bases unmatched. This CDR3 comprises 16 residues. Written as DNA, the CDR3 is TGTGCCAGCAGTGACCCCCCGGGACTAGCCTACAATGAGCAGTTCTTC. Translation gives CASSDPPGLAYNEQFF.

The genes are TRBV6-4 and TRBJ1-2; a weak D match, TRBD1 (6 bases). The CDR3 length is 13 residues. V gave up 0 bases and J gave up 4 bases, with 6 bases separating them. The germline V gene has CDR1 MRHNA and CDR2 SNTAGT. Here the CDR3 reads CASSDSGGYGYTF. DNA for the CDR3: TGTGCCAGCAGTGACTCAGGGGGCTATGGCTACACCTTC.

V and J are TRBV10-2 and TRBJ1-1, with D possibly TRBD1 on 6 matching bases. The CDR3 is made up of 14 amino acids. The ends were cut back, 5 bases at V and 6 bases at J, with 16 bases in the middle. Looked up from germline, CDR1 is WSHSY and CDR2 is SAAADI. CDR3 DNA: TGCGCCAGCAGTCAAGGTTTGGCAGGGGCTGAAGCTTTCTTT. Amino acids: CASSQGLAGAEAFF.

The V gene is TRBV7-9, the J gene TRBJ2-1; 11 nucleotides align to TRBD2. The CDR3 sequence is 14 residues long. The J segment lost 9 bases and the V segment lost 5 bases, leaving 6 bases of the junction unmatched. Germline V CDR1 and CDR2: SEHNR, FQNEAQ (reference sequence). CDR3 nucleotide sequence: TGTGCCAGCAGCCAGCGACTAGCGGGACCTGAGCAGTTCTTC. This codes for CASSQRLAGPEQFF.

This rearrangement joins TRBV6-5 to TRBJ2-5; 8 nucleotides align to TRBD1. The V gene end was trimmed by 2 bases and the J gene end by 3 bases; junction bases not matched to a gene: 5. Germline values: CDR1 MNHEY, CDR2 SVGAGI. This CDR3 comprises 15 residues. The CDR3 DNA is TGTGCCAGCAGTTACGGAAACAGGGGGAAAGAGACCCAGTACTTC. Translated: CASSYGNRGKETQYF.

The chain joins TRBV19 to TRBJ1-4; 9 positions match TRBD1. Germline V gives CDR1 LNHDA, CDR2 SQIVND (reference sequence). Trimming cost V 5 bases and J 6 bases; bases outside gene matches: 7. The CDR3 sequence is 15 residues long. This CDR3 is CASSPGTGRDEKLFF. The CDR3 DNA is TGTGCCAGTAGTCCCGGGACAGGGCGGGATGAAAAACTGTTTTTT.

The V call is TRBV5-6, the J call TRBJ1-5; TRBD1 matches at 8 bases. V lost 9 bases to trimming and J lost 7 bases; unmatched junction nucleotides: 27. Looked up from germline, CDR1 is SGHDT and CDR2 is YYEEEE. This CDR3 spans 19 amino acids. DNA of the CDR3: TGTGCCAACCTCCCAAGGGGGCGGACAGGGAGGCAGAGAGGACAGCCCCAGCATTTT. It encodes CANLPRGRTGRQRGQPQHF. The full variable domain, in which reference TRBV5-6 and TRBJ1-5 provide the parts outside the CDR3, is DAGVTQSPTHLIKTRGQQVTLRCSPKSGHDTVSWYQQALGQGPQFIFQYYEEEERQRGNFPDRFSGHQFPNYSSELNVNALLLGDSALYLCANLPRGRTGRQRGQPQHFGDGTRLSIL.

The chain combines TRBV6-5 with TRBJ2-3, with TRBD2 identical over 7 bases. Germline values: CDR1 MNHEY, CDR2 SVGAGI. V was pared by 5 bases and J by 8 bases, with 7 bases of the junction left unmatched. There are 13 residues in the CDR3. Here the CDR3 DNA reads TGTGCCAGCAGTAGCCGGACTAGTGGTACGCAGTATTTT. It translates to CASSSRTSGTQYF.

The chain is built from TRBV4-1 and TRBJ2-1, with D maybe TRBD1 (6 bases). CDR1 MGHRA and CDR2 YSYEKL come from the germline V gene. Between the trimmed V and J ends, which lost 0 bases and 9 bases, there was a span of 12 bases. CDR3 length: 14 amino acids. CDR3 region: CASSQETGLGEQFF. Written as DNA, the CDR3 is TGCGCCAGCAGCCAAGAGACAGGACTCGGTGAGCAGTTCTTC.

The DNA of the CDR3 is TGTGCCAGCAGTTATGCCTACAATGAGCAGTTCTTC. Protein sequence: CASSYAYNEQFF. The V gene is TRBV25-1, the J gene TRBJ2-1; D uncertain. The germline gives CDR1 MGHDK, CDR2 SYGVNS. The CDR3 runs 12 residues. V dropped 5 bases and J dropped 2 bases, with 4 bases sitting between them.

V and J are TRBV6-6 and TRBJ1-1, with 7 bases identical to TRBD1. The CDR3 loop spans 14 amino acids. After removal of 6 bases from V and 2 bases from J, the junction contained 6 bases not matched to a gene. Germline V gene data show CDR1 as MNHNY and CDR2 as SVGAGI (reference sequence). CDR3 DNA sequence: TGTGCCAGCAGACGGGGGACAGTAAACACTGAAGCTTTCTTT. It codes for CASRRGTVNTEAFF.